The source of this TCR beta chain is a study of T cell changes during pregnancy in multiple sclerosis. The CDR3 is 13 residues long. Per the germline V gene, CDR1 is MNHEY and CDR2 is SVGAGI. V gave up 4 bases and J gave up 11 bases, with 15 bases separating them. Profiled with immunoSEQ multiplex PCR; TCRdb holds only in-frame clones, not every one. Here the sample spans around 34,000 clones, about nine tenths being singletons. Sequences were derived from CD8+ T cells from peripheral blood mononuclear cells, sampled before pregnancy. The receptor's source is a female donor with multiple sclerosis, enrolled in a pregnancy study. This chain uses TRBV6-5 with TRBJ1-5; D ambiguous. The CDR3 loop reads CASSFGDGQAQHF. CDR3 nucleotide sequence: TGTGCCAGCAGTTTTGGTGACGGCCAGGCCCAGCATTTT.